This TCR beta chain was observed in a study of type 1 regulatory T cells. V was pared by 4 bases and J by 4 bases, with 8 bases of the junction left unmatched. The CDR3 loop spans 15 amino acids. CDR1 is SGHRS, CDR2 YFSETQ, per germline. TCRdb ran MiXCR on the reads and lists one entry per CDR3 protein. The sample yields around 65,000 distinct CDR3 sequences, nearly 50% seen once. As for this clonotype: Its target is not known.

Sequencing was performed on cultured non-Tr1 T cells, either the whole culture or a sorted T cell fraction (not recorded which). The chain combines TRBV5-1 with TRBJ2-5, with 9 bases fitting TRBD1. The receptor was derived from a human donor in good health. This chain's CDR3 is CASSEDRGLGETQYF. The DNA for the CDR3 is TGCGCCAGCAGCGAGGACAGGGGTCTGGGAGAGACCCAGTACTTC. The variable domain in full, completed from reference TRBV5-1 and TRBJ2-5, reads KAGVTQTPRYLIKTRGQQVTLSCSPISGHRSVSWYQQTPGQGLQFLFEYFSETQRNKGNFPGRFSGRQFSNSRSEMNVSTLELGDSALYLCASSEDRGLGETQYFGPGTRLLVL.